One sample yielded the 18 T cell receptor beta chains listed below, sequenced in a study of CD8 T cells in ankylosing spondylitis. One entry per CDR3 protein, called by TCRdb with MiXCR from the 5' RACE reads. Of 150,000 to 200,000 distinct CDR3 sequences listed, around 19% are singletons. The source material was blood, either unsorted or a sorted T cell fraction (not recorded which). The receptors were sampled from a male donor with ankylosing spondylitis or in good health (not recorded which).

This clonotype has more than one count but fewer than ten. CDR3 in amino acids: CSVDWYNEQFF. The CDR3 region has the DNA TGCAGCGTTGATTGGTACAATGAGCAGTTCTTC. The chain employs TRBV29-1 and TRBJ2-1; D not certain. The CDR3 contains 11 residues. Germline CDR1 is SQVTM and CDR2 is ANQGSEA. The germline V and J ends were trimmed by 3 bases and 4 bases, with 4 bases remaining between them.

This clonotype was observed at least ten times. V and J are TRBV29-1 and TRBJ2-5, with D maybe TRBD1 (6 bases). The CDR3 contains 12 residues. CDR1 SQVTM and CDR2 ANQGSEA come from the germline V gene. Trimming stripped 3 bases from V and 7 bases from J, with 12 bases between. CDR3 coding DNA: TGCAGCGTTGATAACAGGGCGGGGACCCAGTACTTC. Amino acids: CSVDNRAGTQYF.

The rearrangement joins TRBV5-1 to TRBJ2-7; 8 bases agree with TRBD2. The CDR3 is 14 residues long. The J segment lost 5 bases and the V segment lost 0 bases, leaving 4 bases of the junction unmatched. Looked up from germline, CDR1 is SGHRS and CDR2 is YFSETQ. This CDR3 reads CASSLVAGGHEQYF. The CDR3 region has the DNA TGCGCCAGCAGCTTGGTGGCGGGAGGCCACGAGCAGTACTTC.

This clonotype was counted ten times or more. The chain employs TRBV10-3 and TRBJ2-7; D may be TRBD1 (6 bases). Germline V CDR1 and CDR2: ENHRY, SYGVKD. Trimming shortened V by 2 bases and J by 3 bases, and 14 bases separated the two germline ends. The CDR3 length is 15 residues. The CDR3: CAISERGRGVYEQYF. For the CDR3, the DNA is TGTGCCATCAGTGAGAGGGGGAGAGGGGTCTACGAGCAGTACTTC.

This clonotype was detected a few times. J is TRBJ2-2 and V is TRBV24-1, with a weak D call TRBD2 (6 bases). Trimming removed 5 bases at V and 0 bases at J, with 15 bases between. The CDR3 sequence is 17 residues long. CDR1 KGHDR and CDR2 SFDVKD come from the germline V gene. CDR3 sequence reads: CATSGEPGGANTGELFF. The CDR3 nucleotides are TGTGCCACCAGTGGGGAGCCTGGCGGGGCGAACACCGGGGAGCTGTTTTTT.

This clonotype was seen more than once but under ten times. This chain uses TRBV7-8 with TRBJ1-1; no clear D. The germline V gene encodes CDR1 SGHVS and CDR2 FQNEAQ. There are 12 residues in the CDR3. V was trimmed by 7 bases and J by 1 base, leaving 7 bases between them. The CDR3 nucleotides are TGTGCCAGCACGAGCAGGAACACTGAAGCTTTCTTT. This codes for CASTSRNTEAFF.

This clonotype has just a few counts. This chain connects TRBV18 to TRBJ2-2, with unresolved D. This CDR3 spans 15 amino acids. CDR1 is KGHSH and CDR2 is LQKENI in the germline V gene. With 5 bases removed from V and 5 bases from J, the gap between germline ends came to 15 bases. The DNA for the CDR3 is TGTGCCAGCTCATTCGGGTCCTCGGAGACCGGGGAGCTGTTTTTT. Amino acid sequence: CASSFGSSETGELFF.

A few counts support this clonotype. The V and J genes are TRBV28 and TRBJ1-2; D remains ambiguous. The CDR3 is made up of 12 amino acids. Deletions cut 1 base from V and 6 bases from J, with 6 bases between. Germline V gene data show CDR1 as MDHEN and CDR2 as SYDVKM. This CDR3 is CASSLFIDGYTF. DNA for the CDR3: TGTGCCAGCAGTTTATTCATCGATGGCTACACCTTC.

The V call is TRBV6-5, the J call TRBJ2-1; no definite D call. Trimming took 2 bases from V and 3 from J, leaving 11 bases between them. The CDR3 covers 15 residues. The V gene's germline CDR1 is MNHEY and CDR2 SVGAGI. The CDR3, as DNA: TGTGCCAGCAGTTACGGCAGCCTGGGCTACAATGAGCAGTTCTTC. The encoded protein is CASSYGSLGYNEQFF.

Many counts were recorded for this clonotype. The chain uses TRBV28 and TRBJ1-1; D not certain. CDR1 and CDR2 (germline): MDHEN, SYDVKM. The CDR3 totals 13 residues. V was shortened by 5 bases and J by 1 base, with 8 bases between the two germline ends. CDR3 nucleotide sequence: TGTGCCAGCAGTAAAGGTAGGAACACTGAAGCTTTCTTT. Translating it yields CASSKGRNTEAFF.

There are a few counts of this clonotype. This rearrangement joins TRBV9 to TRBJ1-6; D ambiguous. Looked up from germline, CDR1 is SGDLS and CDR2 is YYNGEE. The ends were cut back, 7 bases at V and 9 bases at J, with 20 bases in the middle. The CDR3 is made up of 15 amino acids. The CDR3 region is CASSWGGVLASPLHF. CDR3 nucleotides: TGTGCCAGCTCATGGGGTGGGGTCTTAGCTTCACCCCTCCACTTT.

In nucleotides, the CDR3 is TGCGCCAGCAGCTTGGCCGTCGGGGCCCAAGAGACCCAGTACTTC. It translates to CASSLAVGAQETQYF. The gene calls are TRBV5-1 and TRBJ2-5, with D perhaps being TRBD1 or TRBD2 (5 bases each). V dropped 0 bases and J dropped 1 base, with 10 bases sitting between them. Germline assignment: CDR1 SGHRS and CDR2 YFSETQ. The CDR3 spans 15 residues.

This clonotype has at least ten counts. V is TRBV6-1 and J is TRBJ2-4, with D possibly being TRBD2 (5 bases). V lost 4 bases and J 1 base, leaving 11 bases between the germline ends. Germline CDR1 MNHNS, CDR2 SASEGT. CDR3 size: 15 residues. CDR3 nucleotides: TGTGCCAGCAGTGCCCGCGGCGGGGCCAAAAACATTCAGTACTTC. Translated: CASSARGGAKNIQYF.

This clonotype was recorded at least ten times. The CDR3 loop is CASSSQGGNQPQHF. The CDR3 nucleotides are TGTGCCAGCAGCTCGCAGGGAGGCAATCAGCCCCAGCATTTT. The V call is TRBV5-6, the J call TRBJ1-5, with TRBD1 as a possible D gene (5 bases). V lost 3 bases and J lost 2, with 9 bases in between. Germline CDR1 is SGHDT and CDR2 is YYEEEE. This CDR3 has 14 amino acids.

This chain uses TRBV19 with TRBJ2-1; D is uncertain. The CDR3 extends over 16 amino acids. Germline CDR1 and CDR2: LNHDA and SQIVND (reference sequence). V shed 5 bases and J shed 6 bases, with 20 bases lying between them. CDR3 loop: CASSPQEETGGNEQFF. In nucleotides, the CDR3 is TGTGCCAGTAGTCCGCAAGAGGAGACCGGCGGCAATGAGCAGTTCTTC.

This clonotype has a count of ten or more. V gene TRBV20-1 combines with J gene TRBJ1-1; the match to TRBD1 covers 7 bases. Per the germline V gene, CDR1 is DFQATT and CDR2 is SNEGSKA (reference sequence). V shed 0 bases and J 1 base; nucleotides not matched to a gene: 11. This CDR3 contains 17 residues. Here the CDR3 reads CSARDVKGAWRNTEAFF. The CDR3 DNA reads TGCAGTGCTAGAGACGTCAAGGGGGCTTGGCGGAACACTGAAGCTTTCTTT.

The rearrangement links TRBV28 to TRBJ2-1, with TRBD2 matching over 7 bases. The J segment lost 9 bases and the V segment lost 8 bases, leaving 10 bases of the junction unmatched. The CDR3 covers 13 residues. Looked up from germline, CDR1 is MDHEN and CDR2 is SYDVKM. CDR3 sequence reads: CASGMGGASEQFF. The CDR3, as DNA: TGTGCCAGCGGCATGGGAGGGGCGAGTGAGCAGTTCTTC.

This clonotype has a count of ten or more. This chain joins TRBV5-1 and TRBJ2-5; D uncertain. Germline CDR1 reads SGHRS; CDR2 reads YFSETQ. Trimming pared 0 bases from V and 6 bases from J, leaving 9 bases between. There are 13 residues in the CDR3. The CDR3 DNA sequence: TGCGCCAGCAGCTTGGACAATCTCCAGACCCAGTACTTC. Encoded protein: CASSLDNLQTQYF.